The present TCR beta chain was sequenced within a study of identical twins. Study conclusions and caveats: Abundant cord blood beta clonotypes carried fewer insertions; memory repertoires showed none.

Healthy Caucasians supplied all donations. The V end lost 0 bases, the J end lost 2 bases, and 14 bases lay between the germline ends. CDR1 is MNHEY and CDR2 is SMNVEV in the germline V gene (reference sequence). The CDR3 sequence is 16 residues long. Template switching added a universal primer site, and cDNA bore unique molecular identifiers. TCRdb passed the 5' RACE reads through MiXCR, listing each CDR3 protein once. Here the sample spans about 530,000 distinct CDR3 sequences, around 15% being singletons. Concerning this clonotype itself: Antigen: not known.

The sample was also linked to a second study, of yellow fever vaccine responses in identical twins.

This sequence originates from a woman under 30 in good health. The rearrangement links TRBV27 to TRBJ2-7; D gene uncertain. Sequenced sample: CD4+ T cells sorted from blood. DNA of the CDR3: TGTGCCAGCAGTTTATCAGTAGGGCCGCTCACCTACGAGCAGTACTTC. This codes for CASSLSVGPLTYEQYF.